This T cell receptor beta chain was obtained from a study of OX40 agonist ivuxolimab in advanced cancers. For the study at large: The treatment was a fully human IgG2 OX40 agonist, ivuxolimab. Checkpoint inhibitors had been given previously to around 38% of patients. Partial responses occurred in three patients (one hepatocellular carcinoma, two cutaneous melanoma). Findings and caveats of the study: By week 6 at 0.1 to 3.0 mg/kg, blood CD4+ and CD8+ T cells had expanded clonally.

Only in-frame clones appear in the TCRdb table, and some are missing; sequencing was by immunoSEQ multiplex PCR. This sample has about 21,000 clones; around 85% occur once, and the top ten carry 30% to 35%. Germline CDR1 reads SNHLY; CDR2 reads FYNNEI. The CDR3 length is 15 residues. The V gene lost 8 bases and the J gene lost 2 bases, with 19 bases spanning the gap. Concerning this clone: Its target is unknown.

This TCR was sampled from an adult with an advanced solid tumor such as melanoma, head and neck, liver or kidney cancer. The chain combines TRBV2 with TRBJ2-7; D perhaps matches TRBD1 (5 bases). Sequencing used CD4+ or CD8+ T cells sorted from blood, obtained in a trial of the OX40 agonist ivuxolimab. The CDR3 spells CASVVGQGRTYEQYF. In DNA, the CDR3 is TGTGCCAGCGTGGTGGGGCAGGGAAGGACCTACGAGCAGTACTTC.